This T cell receptor (beta chain) was recovered during a study of cytomegalovirus exposure and HLA in healthy donors. Study details: As an earlier analysis found, roughly 180 million T cells yielded about 120 million unique TCR beta sequences.

Study outcomes and limitations: The authors judged a highly shared variant cluster likely a sequencing artifact. A previous analysis found most TCR beta V segments productive roughly 87% or roughly 30% of the time.

Both 60 Vbeta primers and 13 Jbeta primers went into the PCR. Clones were read by immunoSEQ multiplex PCR, and TCRdb kept only the in-frame ones, dropping some. The sample consists of 120,000 to 150,000 clones, just under 85% of them appearing once. V lost 3 bases and J 6 bases, leaving 5 bases between the germline ends. Per germline, CDR1 GTSNPN and CDR2 SVGIG (reference sequence). The CDR3 totals 10 residues. Remarks on this clone: Its antigen is not known.

This clonotype was sampled from a man in his forties or fifties in good health and CMV-seropositive. Source material: PBMCs. The chain uses TRBV30 and TRBJ1-1; D gene uncertain. The CDR3 DNA reads TGTGCCTGGAGGGGAGCTGAAGCTTTCTTT. Its translation: CAWRGAEAFF.